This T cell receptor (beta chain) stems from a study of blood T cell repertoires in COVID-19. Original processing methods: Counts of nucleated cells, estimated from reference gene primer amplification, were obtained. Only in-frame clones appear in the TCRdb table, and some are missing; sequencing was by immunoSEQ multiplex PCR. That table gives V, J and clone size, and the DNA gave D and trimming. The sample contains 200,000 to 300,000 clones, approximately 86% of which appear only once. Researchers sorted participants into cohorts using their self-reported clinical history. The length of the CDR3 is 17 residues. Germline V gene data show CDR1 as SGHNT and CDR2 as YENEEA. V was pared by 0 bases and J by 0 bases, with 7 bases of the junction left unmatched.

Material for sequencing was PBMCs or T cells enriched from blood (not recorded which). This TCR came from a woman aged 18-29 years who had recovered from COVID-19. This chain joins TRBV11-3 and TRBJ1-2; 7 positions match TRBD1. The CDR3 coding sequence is TGTGCCAGCAGCTTAGATCAGGAGGGGGCACCTAACTATGGCTACACCTTC. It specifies CASSLDQEGAPNYGYTF.